This TCR beta chain was sequenced for a study of CXCR3-negative and CXCR3-positive naive CD8 T cells. Study-wide points: Fresh PBMCs served for most assays, and CXCR3 expression fell partially after cryopreservation. Whereas memory cells differed, naive CXCR3-negative and CXCR3-positive cells shared similar TRBV-TRBJ usage.

5' RACE that incorporated UMI labels was used to prepare the TRB cDNA libraries. Using the 5' RACE reads, TCRdb records one entry per CDR3 protein without DNA. The sample yields 37,000 or so distinct CDR3 sequences, of which the top ten take up more than 7.5%. Note on this clonotype: Its target is unknown.

There are 15 residues in the CDR3. Germline loops: CDR1 SGHVS, CDR2 FQNEAQ. The material sequenced was memory CD8+ T cells from blood. The genes are TRBV7-8 and TRBJ2-7; absent DNA, TCRdb's TRBD1 call cannot be checked. The origin of this receptor is a human donor in good health. Some clones in this sample may be carry-over from other donors' samples. This CDR3 reads CASSFQLTGAYEQYF.